The clone carrying this T cell receptor (beta chain) was counted only a few times. The data originate from a study of identical twins. TCRdb recomputed calls from the 5' RACE reads with MiXCR, one row per CDR3 protein. The sample has 400,000 to 500,000 distinct CDR3 sequences; about 18% are singletons. Germline V CDR1 and CDR2: KGHDR, SFDVKD. The CDR3 loop spans 15 amino acids. Trimming removed 4 bases from V and 7 bases from J; junction bases left unmatched: 10. This receptor was taken from a man aged 50-60 years in good health. V usage is TRBV24-1 and J usage is TRBJ2-7; 9 nucleotides align to TRBD1. The specimen was naive T cells sorted from blood. The CDR3 DNA sequence: TGTGCCACCAGTGAAACCGGGACAGGGATGGGAGAGCAGTACTTC. This translates into CATSETGTGMGEQYF.